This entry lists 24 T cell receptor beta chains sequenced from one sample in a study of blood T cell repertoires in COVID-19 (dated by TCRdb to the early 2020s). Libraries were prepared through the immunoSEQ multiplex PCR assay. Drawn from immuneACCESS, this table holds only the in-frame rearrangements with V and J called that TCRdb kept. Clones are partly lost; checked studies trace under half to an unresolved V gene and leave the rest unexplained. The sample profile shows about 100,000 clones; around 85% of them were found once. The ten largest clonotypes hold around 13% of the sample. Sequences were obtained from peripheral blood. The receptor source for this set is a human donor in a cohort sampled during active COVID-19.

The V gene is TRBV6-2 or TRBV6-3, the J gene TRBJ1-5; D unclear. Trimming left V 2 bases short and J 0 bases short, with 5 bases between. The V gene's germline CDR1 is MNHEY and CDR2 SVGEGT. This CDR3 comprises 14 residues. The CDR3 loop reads CASSYLYSNQPQHF. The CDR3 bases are TGTGCCAGCAGTTACCTCTATAGCAATCAGCCCCAGCATTTT.

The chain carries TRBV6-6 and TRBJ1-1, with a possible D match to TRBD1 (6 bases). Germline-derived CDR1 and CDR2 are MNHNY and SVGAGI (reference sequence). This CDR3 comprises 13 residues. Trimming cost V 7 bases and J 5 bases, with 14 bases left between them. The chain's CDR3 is CASKGGEVTEAFF. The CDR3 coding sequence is TGTGCCAGCAAAGGGGGAGAGGTGACTGAAGCTTTCTTT.

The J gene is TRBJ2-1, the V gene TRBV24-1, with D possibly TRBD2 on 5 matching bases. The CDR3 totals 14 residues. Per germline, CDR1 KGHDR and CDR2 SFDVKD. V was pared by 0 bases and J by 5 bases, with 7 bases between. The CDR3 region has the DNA TGTGCCACCAGTGATTTGCGAGGGAACAATGAGCAGTTCTTC. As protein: CATSDLRGNNEQFF.

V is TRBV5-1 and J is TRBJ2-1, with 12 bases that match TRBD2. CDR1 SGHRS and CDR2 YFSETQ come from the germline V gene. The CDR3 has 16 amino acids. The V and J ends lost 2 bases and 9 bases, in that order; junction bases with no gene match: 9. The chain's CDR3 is CASSFGLAGTLSEQFF. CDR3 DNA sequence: TGCGCCAGCAGCTTTGGACTAGCGGGGACCTTAAGTGAGCAGTTCTTC.

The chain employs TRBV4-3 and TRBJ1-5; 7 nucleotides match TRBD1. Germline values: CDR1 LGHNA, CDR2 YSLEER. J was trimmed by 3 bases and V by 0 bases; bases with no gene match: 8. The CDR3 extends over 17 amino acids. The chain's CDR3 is CASSQDPDRAANQPQHF. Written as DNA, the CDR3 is TGCGCCAGCAGCCAAGATCCCGACAGGGCGGCCAATCAGCCCCAGCATTTT.

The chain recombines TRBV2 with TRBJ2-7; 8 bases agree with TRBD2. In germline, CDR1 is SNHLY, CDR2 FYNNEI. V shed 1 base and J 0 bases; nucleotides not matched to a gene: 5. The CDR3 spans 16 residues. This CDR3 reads CASSEGVAGISYEQYF. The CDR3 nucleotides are TGTGCCAGCAGTGAAGGGGTAGCGGGGATCTCCTACGAGCAGTACTTC.

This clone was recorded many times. The CDR3 bases are TGTGCCAGCAGCCAAGAACCGGGAATGGACACCGGGGAGCTGTTTTTT. Residues: CASSQEPGMDTGELFF. The chain employs TRBV4-2 and TRBJ2-2, with D possibly matching TRBD2 (5 bases). The V and J ends lost 0 bases and 3 bases respectively, with 11 bases between them. Germline values: CDR1 LGHNA, CDR2 YNFKEQ. This CDR3 is built from 16 residues.

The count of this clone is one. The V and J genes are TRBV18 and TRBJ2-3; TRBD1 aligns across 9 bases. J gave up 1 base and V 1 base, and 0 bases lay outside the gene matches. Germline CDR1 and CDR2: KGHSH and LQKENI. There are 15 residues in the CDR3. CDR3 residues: CASSPRTGGTDTQYF. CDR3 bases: TGTGCCAGCTCACCACGGACAGGGGGCACAGATACGCAGTATTTT.

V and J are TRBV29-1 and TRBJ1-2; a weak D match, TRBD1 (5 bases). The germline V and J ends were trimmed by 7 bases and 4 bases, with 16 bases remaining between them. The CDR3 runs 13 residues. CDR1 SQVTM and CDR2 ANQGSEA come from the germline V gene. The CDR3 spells CSAARGGTYGYTF. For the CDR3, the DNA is TGCAGCGCCGCCCGGGGGGGGACCTATGGCTACACCTTC.

The CDR3 nucleotides read TGTGCCACCAGCAGTGAGGGTCTGGGAAATCAGCCCCAGCATTTT. Protein product: CATSSEGLGNQPQHF. The chain combines TRBV15 with TRBJ1-5; no reliable D call. The CDR3 has 15 residues. Per the germline V gene, CDR1 is LNHNV and CDR2 is YYDKDF (reference sequence). V lost 3 bases to trimming and J lost 4 bases, with 13 bases between them.

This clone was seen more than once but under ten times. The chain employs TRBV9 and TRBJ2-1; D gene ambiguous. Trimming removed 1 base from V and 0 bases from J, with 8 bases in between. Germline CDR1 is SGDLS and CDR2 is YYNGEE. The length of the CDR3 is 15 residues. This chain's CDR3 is CASSVQVHSYNEQFF. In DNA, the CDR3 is TGTGCCAGCAGCGTACAGGTTCACTCCTACAATGAGCAGTTCTTC.

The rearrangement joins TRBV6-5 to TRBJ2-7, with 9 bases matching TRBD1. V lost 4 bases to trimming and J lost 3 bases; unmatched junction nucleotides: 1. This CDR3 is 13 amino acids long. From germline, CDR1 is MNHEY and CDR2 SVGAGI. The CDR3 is CASSSDRGYEQYF. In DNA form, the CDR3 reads TGTGCCAGCAGTTCGGACAGGGGCTACGAGCAGTACTTC.

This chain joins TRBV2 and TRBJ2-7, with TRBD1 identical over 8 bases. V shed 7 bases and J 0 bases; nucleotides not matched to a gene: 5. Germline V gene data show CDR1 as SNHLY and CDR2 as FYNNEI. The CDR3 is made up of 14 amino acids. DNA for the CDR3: TGTGCCAGCATTCGGACAGGGAGCTCCTACGAGCAGTACTTC. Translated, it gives CASIRTGSSYEQYF.

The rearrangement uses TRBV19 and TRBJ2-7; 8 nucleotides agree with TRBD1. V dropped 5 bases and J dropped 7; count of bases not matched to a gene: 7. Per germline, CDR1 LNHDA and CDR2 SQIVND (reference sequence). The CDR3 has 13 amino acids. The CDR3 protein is CASSGDRLGEQYF. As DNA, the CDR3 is TGTGCCAGTAGTGGGGACAGGTTGGGAGAGCAGTACTTC.

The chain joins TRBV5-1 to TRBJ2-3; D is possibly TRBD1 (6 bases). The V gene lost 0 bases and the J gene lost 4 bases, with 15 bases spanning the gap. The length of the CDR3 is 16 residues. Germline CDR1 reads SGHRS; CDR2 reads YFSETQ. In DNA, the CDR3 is TGCGCCAGCAGCTTGGCCACAGGGAGTTGGTCAGATACGCAGTATTTT. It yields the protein CASSLATGSWSDTQYF.

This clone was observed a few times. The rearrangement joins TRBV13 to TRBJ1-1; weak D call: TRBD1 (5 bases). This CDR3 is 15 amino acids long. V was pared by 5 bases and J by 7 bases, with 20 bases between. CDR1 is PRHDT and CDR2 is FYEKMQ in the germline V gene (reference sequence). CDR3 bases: TGTGCCAGCAGCCCCCCCATACCAGGGCTAAATGAAGCTTTCTTT. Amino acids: CASSPPIPGLNEAFF. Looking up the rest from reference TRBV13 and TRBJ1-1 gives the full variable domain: AAGVIQSPRHLIKEKRETATLKCYPIPRHDTVYWYQQGPGQDPQFLISFYEKMQSDKGSIPDRFSAQQFSDYHSELNMSSLELGDSALYFCASSPPIPGLNEAFFGQGTRLTVV.

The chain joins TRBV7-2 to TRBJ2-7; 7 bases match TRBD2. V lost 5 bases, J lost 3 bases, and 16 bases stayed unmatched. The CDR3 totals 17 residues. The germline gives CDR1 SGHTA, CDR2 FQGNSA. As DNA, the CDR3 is TGTGCCAGCAGCCCCCGGTCCTCTAGCGGTCGCTACTACGAGCAGTACTTC. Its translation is CASSPRSSSGRYYEQYF.

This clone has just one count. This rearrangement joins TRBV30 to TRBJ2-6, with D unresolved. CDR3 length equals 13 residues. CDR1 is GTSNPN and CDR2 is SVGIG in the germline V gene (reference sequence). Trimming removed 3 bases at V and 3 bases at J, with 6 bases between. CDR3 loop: CAWRFGGANVLTF. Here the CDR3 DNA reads TGTGCCTGGAGGTTCGGTGGGGCCAACGTCCTGACTTTC.

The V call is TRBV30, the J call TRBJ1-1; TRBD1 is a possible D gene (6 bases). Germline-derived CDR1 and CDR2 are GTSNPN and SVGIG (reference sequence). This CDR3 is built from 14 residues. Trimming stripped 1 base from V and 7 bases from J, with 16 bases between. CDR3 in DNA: TGTGCCTGGAGTGGAAGAGGGGGGGGCAATGAAGCTTTCTTT. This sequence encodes CAWSGRGGGNEAFF.

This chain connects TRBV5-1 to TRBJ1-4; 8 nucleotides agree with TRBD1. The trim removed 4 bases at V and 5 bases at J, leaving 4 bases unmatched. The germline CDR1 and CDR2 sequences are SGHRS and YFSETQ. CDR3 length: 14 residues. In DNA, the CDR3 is TGCGCCAGCAGCGACAGGGGTGTGAATGAAAAACTGTTTTTT. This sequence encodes CASSDRGVNEKLFF.

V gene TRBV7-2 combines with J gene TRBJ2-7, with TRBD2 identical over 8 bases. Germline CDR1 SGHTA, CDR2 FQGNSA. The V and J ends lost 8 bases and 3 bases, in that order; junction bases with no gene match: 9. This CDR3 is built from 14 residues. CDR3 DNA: TGTGCCAGCTCGAGCGGGCGGGGGGTCTACGAGCAGTACTTC. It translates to CASSSGRGVYEQYF.

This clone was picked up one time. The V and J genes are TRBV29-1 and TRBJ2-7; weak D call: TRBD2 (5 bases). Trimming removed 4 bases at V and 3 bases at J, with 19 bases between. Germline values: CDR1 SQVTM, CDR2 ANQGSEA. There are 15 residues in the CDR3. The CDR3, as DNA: TGCAGCGTTGCGGGCGGGCTGAACGATCGCTACGAGCAGTACTTC. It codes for CSVAGGLNDRYEQYF.

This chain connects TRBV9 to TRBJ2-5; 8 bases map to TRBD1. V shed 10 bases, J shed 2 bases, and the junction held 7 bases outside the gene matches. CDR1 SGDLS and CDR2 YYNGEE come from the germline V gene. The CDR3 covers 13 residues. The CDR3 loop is CAPRTGQQETQYF. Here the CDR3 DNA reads TGTGCCCCTCGGACAGGGCAACAAGAGACCCAGTACTTC.

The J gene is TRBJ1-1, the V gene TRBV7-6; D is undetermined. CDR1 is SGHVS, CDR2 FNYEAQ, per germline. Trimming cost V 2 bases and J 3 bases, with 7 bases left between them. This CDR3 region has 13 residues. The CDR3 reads CASSLSRDTEAFF. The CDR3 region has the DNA TGTGCCAGCAGCTTATCAAGAGACACTGAAGCTTTCTTT.